The T cell receptor beta chain described here comes from a study of technical replicates of blood from a few donors. Sequencing was performed with immunoSEQ multiplex PCR; in TCRdb, only in-frame clones are kept and a portion is missing. There are fewer than 90,000 clones in the sample; roughly 93% occur only once, and around 0.24% lies in the top ten. A single count supports this clone. The CDR3 consists of 13 residues. CDR1 and CDR2 (germline): MRHNA, SNTAGT. V shed 3 bases and J shed 4 bases, with 7 bases lying between them. The genes are TRBV6-4 and TRBJ2-1; perhaps TRBD2 as D (6 bases). Sequenced input: T cells isolated from PBMCs. The sequence came from a human donor in good health. CDR3 in amino acids: CASSEGTYNEQFF. CDR3 nucleotides: TGTGCCAGCAGTGAAGGGACTTACAATGAGCAGTTCTTC.